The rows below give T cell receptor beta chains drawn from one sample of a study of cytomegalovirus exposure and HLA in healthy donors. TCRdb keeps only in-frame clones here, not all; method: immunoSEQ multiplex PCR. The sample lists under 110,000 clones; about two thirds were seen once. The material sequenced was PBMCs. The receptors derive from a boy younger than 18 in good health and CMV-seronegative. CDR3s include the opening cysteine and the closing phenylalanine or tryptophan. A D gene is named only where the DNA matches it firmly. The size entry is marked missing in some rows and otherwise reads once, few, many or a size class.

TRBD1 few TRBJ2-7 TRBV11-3 TGTGCCAGCAGCCCTAGGGACAGGGTCTCCTACGAGCAGTACTTC CASSPRDRVSYEQYF
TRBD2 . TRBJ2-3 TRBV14 TGTGCCAGCAGCCCCCTAGCGGGAGATACGCAGTATTTT CASSPLAGDTQYF
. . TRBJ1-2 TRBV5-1 TGCGCCAGCAGCTCCCTCGAGGCGTTCGGCGGCTACACCTTC CASSSLEAFGGYTF
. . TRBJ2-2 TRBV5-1 TGCGCCAGCAGCTTGGGGCAGGGGAACGGGGAGCTGTTTTTT CASSLGQGNGELFF
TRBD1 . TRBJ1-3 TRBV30 TGTGCCTGGAGTGTAATGGGGCAGGGGGCGGTTGGAAACACCATATATTTT CAWSVMGQGAVGNTIYF
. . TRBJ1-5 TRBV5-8 TGTGCCAGCAGCTTGGGGGAAGGTGGAGGAGGGCAGCCCCAGCATTTT CASSLGEGGGGQPQHF
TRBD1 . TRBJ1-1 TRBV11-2 TGTGCCAGCAGCTTAGACCCTTTGATGGGACAGGGGGTCATGAACACTGAAGCTTTCTTT CASSLDPLMGQGVMNTEAFF
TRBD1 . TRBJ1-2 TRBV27 TGTGCCAGCACAGGGGGCCCTAACTATGGCTACACCTTC CASTGGPNYGYTF
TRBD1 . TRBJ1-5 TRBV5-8 TGTGCCAGCAGCTTGCGGACAGGCCGGTTTAATCAGCCCCAGCATTTT CASSLRTGRFNQPQHF
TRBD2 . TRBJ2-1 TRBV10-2 TGCGCCAGCTTGGGGGGGATAGCGGTTCAGTTCTTC CASLGGIAVQFF
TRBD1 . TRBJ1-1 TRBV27 TGTGCCAGCAGTTTCAAGGGGACAGGGGTGAACACTGAAGCTTTCTTT CASSFKGTGVNTEAFF
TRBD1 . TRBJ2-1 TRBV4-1 TGCGCCAGCAGCCCCGAGGGGGCTGGTTACAATGAGCAGTTCTTC CASSPEGAGYNEQFF
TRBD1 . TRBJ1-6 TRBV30 TGTGCCTGGAGTGTCACAGGGGGCAATTCACCCCTCCACTTT CAWSVTGGNSPLHF
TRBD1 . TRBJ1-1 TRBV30 TGTGCCTGGAGTCTACAGGGGGCAGGTGAAGCTTTCTTT CAWSLQGAGEAFF
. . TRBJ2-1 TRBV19 TGTGCCAGTCAACCACGGCGTTTAGGCCCTCCGACTAGAGAGAGTGGGAGCTCCTACAATGAGCAGTTCTTC CASQPRRLGPPTRESGSSYNEQFF
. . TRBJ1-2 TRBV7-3 TGTGCCAGCAGCTTATGGGGAGAAGGCTACACCTTC CASSLWGEGYTF
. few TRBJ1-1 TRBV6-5 TGTGCCAGCAGTTACCCCGGGGGGACTGAAGCTTTCTTT CASSYPGGTEAFF
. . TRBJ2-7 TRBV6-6 TGTGCCAGCAGTTACGACAGCTCCTACGAGCAGTACTTC CASSYDSSYEQYF
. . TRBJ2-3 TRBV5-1 TGCGCCAGCAGCGTACAGGGACCAGATACGCAGTATTTT CASSVQGPDTQYF
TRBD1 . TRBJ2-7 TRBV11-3 TGTGCCAGCAGCTTAAGGGACAGGGTAAACTCCTACGAGCAGTACTTC CASSLRDRVNSYEQYF
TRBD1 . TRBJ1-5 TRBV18 TGTGCCAGCTCAGCGTCCGGGACAGGGACCTATCAGCCCCAGCATTTT CASSASGTGTYQPQHF
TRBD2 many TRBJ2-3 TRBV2 TGTGCCAGCTACCAGCGGGGGGGCGATACGCAGTATTTT CASYQRGGDTQYF
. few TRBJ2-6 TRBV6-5 TGTGCCAGCAGTCTTGGCCCTTCTGGGGCCAACGTCCTGACTTTC CASSLGPSGANVLTF
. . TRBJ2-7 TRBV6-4 TGTGCCAGCAGTGACTCGTACGGGACAAGCTACGAGCAGTACTTC CASSDSYGTSYEQYF
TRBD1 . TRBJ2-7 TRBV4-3 TGCGCCAGCAGCCAAGATGGACAGGGCGAGCAGTACTTC CASSQDGQGEQYF
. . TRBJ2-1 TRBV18 TGTGCCAGCTCACCACCGAGAGCGGACAGCGTCAATGAGCAGTTCTTC CASSPPRADSVNEQFF
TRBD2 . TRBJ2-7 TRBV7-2 TGTGCCAGCAGCTTAGGGCGGGGGAGCTACGAGCAGTACTTC CASSLGRGSYEQYF
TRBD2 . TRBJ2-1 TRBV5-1 TGCGCCAGCAGCCCGACTAGCGGGATTAGCAATGAGCAGTTCTTC CASSPTSGISNEQFF
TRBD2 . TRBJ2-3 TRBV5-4 TGTGCCAGCTCAAAGATTAGCGGGGGGGCGACAGATACGCAGTATTTT CASSKISGGATDTQYF
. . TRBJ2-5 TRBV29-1 TGCAGCGTTGAATGGAGGCAGGGGAGGGGAGAGACCCAGTACTTC CSVEWRQGRGETQYF
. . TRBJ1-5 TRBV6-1 TGTGCCAGCAGTGAATCTAAGTGGAGCAATCAGCCCCAGCATTTT CASSESKWSNQPQHF
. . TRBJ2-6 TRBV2 TGTGCCAGCAGTGAAGGGGTTGGGGCCCCGGAGGGCTCTGGGGCCAACGTCCTGACTTTC CASSEGVGAPEGSGANVLTF
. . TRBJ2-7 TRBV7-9 TGTGCCAGCAGCCGGGCGGGGGCCCCCCTCCACGAGCAGTACTTC CASSRAGAPLHEQYF
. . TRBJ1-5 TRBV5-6 TGTGCCAGCAGCTTTCACAGCCTAAGCAATCAGCCCCAGCATTTT CASSFHSLSNQPQHF
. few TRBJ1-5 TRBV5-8 TGTGCCAGCAGCTCCGGGACATCGCAAAATCAGCCCCAGCATTTT CASSSGTSQNQPQHF
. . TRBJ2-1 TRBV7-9 TGTGCCAGCAGCTACCCAACCAGATCCTACAATGAGCAGTTCTTC CASSYPTRSYNEQFF
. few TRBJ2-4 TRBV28 TGTGCCAGCGCGACAGAGTCAATAGCCAAAAACATTCAGTACTTC CASATESIAKNIQYF
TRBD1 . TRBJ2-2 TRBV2 TGTGCCAGCACCTGGGACAGAACCGGGGAGCTGTTTTTT CASTWDRTGELFF
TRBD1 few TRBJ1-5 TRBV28 TGTGCCAGCAGTTTAGTCAGGGGGCATCAGCCCCAGCATTTT CASSLVRGHQPQHF
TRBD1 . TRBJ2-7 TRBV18 TGTGCCAGCTCACCGGGGACAGCCTACGAGCAGTACTTC CASSPGTAYEQYF
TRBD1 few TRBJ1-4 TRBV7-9 TGTGCCAGCAGCTTTGAACAGGGGGGAAAACTGTTTTTT CASSFEQGGKLFF
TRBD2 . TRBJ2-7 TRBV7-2 TGTGCCAGCAGCTGGGACTGGAGCGGGAGCTCCTACGAGCAGTACTTC CASSWDWSGSSYEQYF
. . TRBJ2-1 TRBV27 TGTGCCAGCAGTTTTGGACTATCGAACGAGCAGTTCTTC CASSFGLSNEQFF
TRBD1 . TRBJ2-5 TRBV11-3 TGTGCCAGCAGCGGAACAGGGGTCGGGGAGACCCAGTACTTC CASSGTGVGETQYF
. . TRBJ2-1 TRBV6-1 TGTGCCAGCAGTGAGGGGGCCTTCCCCCCTCAGCAGTTCTTC CASSEGAFPPQQFF
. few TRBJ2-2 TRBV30 TGTGCCTGGGGTCGGGGGAGCATGACCGGGGAGCTGTTTTTT CAWGRGSMTGELFF
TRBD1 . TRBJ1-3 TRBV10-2 TGCGCCAGCAGCTCCGACAGGGCTGGAAACACCATATATTTT CASSSDRAGNTIYF
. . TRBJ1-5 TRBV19 TGTGCCAGTAGTATAGCCGGTTATAGCAATCAGCCCCAGCATTTT CASSIAGYSNQPQHF
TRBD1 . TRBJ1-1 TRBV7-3 TGTGCCAGCAGCCTGGGACAGGGATACACTGAAGCTTTCTTT CASSLGQGYTEAFF
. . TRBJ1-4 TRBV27 TGTGCCAGCAGCCCCGGGACAAGGGAAAAACTGTTTTTT CASSPGTREKLFF
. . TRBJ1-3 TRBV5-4 TGTGCCAGCAGCTTGGTGGCCGGGGAAGGAAACACCATATATTTT CASSLVAGEGNTIYF
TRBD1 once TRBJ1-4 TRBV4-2 TGTGCCAGCAGCCAAGACCCCAGGGGGAGGGAAAAACTGTTTTTT CASSQDPRGREKLFF
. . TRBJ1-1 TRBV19 TGTGCCAGTAGTAAGGACACCCGAGACACTGAAGCTTTCTTT CASSKDTRDTEAFF
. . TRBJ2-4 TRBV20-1 TGCAGTGCGGAGACTGAGGGCATTCAGTACTTC CSAETEGIQYF
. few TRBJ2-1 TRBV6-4 TGTGCCAGCAGTGATAGCCCCTGGAATGAGCAGTTCTTC CASSDSPWNEQFF